Listed below are T cell receptor beta chains from one sample, sequenced in a study of blood T cells in healthy people across ages. TCRdb ran MiXCR on the 5' RACE reads and lists one entry per CDR3 protein. The table records hundreds of thousands of distinct CDR3 sequences, about 30% of them present only once. What was sequenced was blood. The receptors here all came from a woman over 75 in good health. The CDR3 runs from the conserved cysteine through the conserved F or W. Each record gives: J gene, clone size, D gene, V gene, CDR3 protein, CDR3 DNA. The D gene is left open where the match is weak. The listing skips clone size in some rows; elsewhere it reads once, few, many or a size class.

TRBJ2-5 many NA TRBV20-1 CSARGTNQETQYF TGCAGTGCTAGAGGCACAAACCAAGAGACCCAGTACTTC
TRBJ1-1 NA NA TRBV5-5 CASSLFEMNTEAFF TGTGCCAGCAGCTTGTTTGAGATGAACACTGAAGCTTTCTTT
TRBJ2-4 NA NA TRBV20-1 CSAGPTGPARGIQYF TGCAGTGCTGGACCTACAGGGCCGGCAAGGGGCATTCAGTACTTC
TRBJ1-1 few NA TRBV29-1 CSVETGGDTEAFF TGCAGCGTTGAAACCGGGGGGGACACTGAAGCTTTCTTT
TRBJ2-7 many NA TRBV6-5 CASSYSNSRSSYEQYF TGTGCCAGCAGTTACTCGAATAGTCGGAGCTCCTACGAGCAGTACTTC
TRBJ1-1 many NA TRBV5-1 CASSRSGGGENTEAFF TGCGCCAGCAGCCGTTCCGGAGGGGGGGAGAACACTGAAGCTTTCTTT
TRBJ2-5 many NA TRBV7-2 CASIKPHGEDQETQYF TGTGCCAGCATCAAACCCCACGGGGAGGATCAAGAGACCCAGTACTTC
TRBJ1-5 few NA TRBV20-1 CSANSDPAQPQHF TGCAGTGCTAACAGCGACCCGGCTCAGCCCCAGCATTTT
TRBJ2-1 many NA TRBV5-1 CASRESGIDEQFF TGCGCCAGCAGAGAGTCGGGTATCGATGAGCAGTTCTTC
TRBJ2-7 many NA TRBV4-3 CASSQQAVAFIYEQYF TGCGCCAGCAGCCAACAGGCCGTCGCCTTTATTTACGAGCAGTACTTC
TRBJ2-2 few NA TRBV3-1 CAIGNRGNTGELFF TGTGCCATTGGTAATAGGGGGAACACCGGGGAGCTGTTTTTT
TRBJ1-1 many NA TRBV6-1 CAGVGRMNTEAFF TGTGCCGGTGTGGGGCGCATGAACACTGAAGCTTTCTTT
TRBJ2-1 many TRBD2 TRBV2 CASKSILGLALNEQFF TGTGCCAGCAAAAGTATACTCGGACTAGCACTAAATGAGCAGTTCTTC
TRBJ2-3 many NA TRBV12-3/TRBV12-4 CASSLLSTDTQYF TGTGCCAGCAGCTTATTGTCCACAGATACGCAGTATTTT
TRBJ2-1 once TRBD1 TRBV7-9 CASSFKGQTYNEQFF TGTGCCAGCAGCTTTAAGGGACAGACATACAATGAGCAGTTCTTC
TRBJ1-2 few NA TRBV2 CASTQNRAGALYGYTF TGTGCCAGCACCCAAAATCGGGCAGGGGCTCTCTATGGCTACACCTTC
TRBJ2-7 many TRBD1 TRBV7-2 CASSPRTGIGEQYF TGTGCCAGCAGCCCTAGGACAGGGATCGGCGAGCAGTACTTC
TRBJ2-2 few NA TRBV6-1 CASSEVYPRGELFF TGTGCCAGCAGTGAAGTATACCCTCGGGGGGAGCTGTTTTTT
TRBJ1-2 many NA TRBV6-2/TRBV6-3 CASSRDNVNYGYTF TGTGCCAGCAGTCGGGACAATGTTAACTATGGCTACACCTTC
TRBJ2-5 many NA TRBV7-2 CASSLNLGGRETQYF TGTGCCAGCAGCCTCAACCTGGGGGGGCGGGAGACCCAGTACTTC
TRBJ2-1 many NA TRBV29-1 CSVGGGRGLYNEQFF TGCAGCGTCGGGGGAGGGCGGGGGCTTTACAATGAGCAGTTCTTC
TRBJ2-3 many NA TRBV7-2 CASSRPGSSTDTQYF TGTGCCAGCAGCCGCCCCGGGTCGAGCACAGATACGCAGTATTTT
TRBJ2-3 many TRBD2 TRBV20-1 CSARDQIRPSGGLGTDTQYF TGCAGTGCTAGAGACCAGATAAGGCCTAGCGGGGGCCTTGGGACGGATACGCAGTATTTT
TRBJ2-1 NA NA TRBV5-1 CASSLGGTKPNEQFF TGCGCCAGCAGCTTGGGTGGGACGAAGCCCAATGAGCAGTTCTTC
TRBJ1-5 few NA TRBV20-1 CSASIRGLGGNQPQHF TGCAGTGCCTCAATCAGGGGATTGGGGGGCAATCAGCCCCAGCATTTT
TRBJ2-3 NA NA TRBV6-5 CASSYDPGPDTQYF TGTGCCAGCAGTTACGACCCAGGGCCAGATACGCAGTATTTT
TRBJ1-1 many TRBD1 TRBV20-1 CSARDRDRAMNTEAFF TGCAGTGCTAGAGATAGGGACAGGGCCATGAACACTGAAGCTTTCTTT
TRBJ1-1 few NA TRBV6-1 CASSTDPLRNTEAFF TGTGCCAGCAGTACGGACCCTTTAAGGAACACTGAAGCTTTCTTT
TRBJ2-1 NA TRBD2 TRBV7-2 CASSLPVGGGELGSYNEQFF TGTGCCAGCAGCTTGCCGGTCGGCGGGGGGGAACTGGGGTCCTACAATGAGCAGTTCTTC
TRBJ2-5 few NA TRBV30 CACAQGQETQYF TGTGCCTGCGCCCAGGGACAAGAGACCCAGTACTTC
TRBJ1-1 NA NA TRBV12-3/TRBV12-4 CASSADTGKDTEAFF TGTGCCAGCAGTGCAGATACAGGGAAGGACACTGAAGCTTTCTTT
TRBJ2-3 NA TRBD2 TRBV5-1 CASSSSAGVTDTQYF TGCGCCAGCAGCTCCAGCGCGGGGGTCACAGATACGCAGTATTTT
TRBJ2-1 NA NA TRBV7-9 CASSRGYSYNEQFF TGTGCCAGCAGCCGGGGATACTCCTACAATGAGCAGTTCTTC